The present T cell receptor beta chain was sequenced within a study of Tregs in tolerant kidney transplant recipients. Assay used: immunoSEQ multiplex PCR; TCRdb lists only in-frame clones, some missing. The sample consists of about 240,000 clones, roughly 80% of them appearing once. On this clone itself: This same CDR3 is encoded by further DNA sequences in the sample.

What was sequenced was CD4+ T cells from blood. The source is a human donor in good health.

The CDR3 nucleotides are TGTGCCAGCAGCCCAGGGGGGAGGCAGCCCCAGCATTTT. As protein: CASSPGGRQPQHF. This sequence joins TRBV7-8 and TRBJ1-5; 7 positions match TRBD1. V shed 5 bases, J shed 7 bases, and the junction held 5 bases outside the gene matches. Germline V CDR1 and CDR2: SGHVS, FQNEAQ. CDR3 length: 13 residues.